The present entry profiles one T cell receptor beta chain with its context. Its target is not known. The sample originates from a study of T cell repertoires in cytomegalovirus infection. General study results and limits: Dominating the ex vivo response were HLA-C-restricted CMV-specific TCR beta clonotypes.

CDR1 and CDR2 from the germline V gene are MNHEY and SMNVEV (reference sequence). The CDR3 has 18 amino acids. Trimming stripped 3 bases from V and 3 bases from J, with 20 bases between. Each CDR3 protein gets one entry after TCRdb re-called the reads with MiXCR. Of 750,000 to 950,000 distinct CDR3 sequences in the sample, 25% to 35% were seen once. The sequence derives from a human donor in good health (CMV status not recorded). Some clones in this sample may be carry-over from other donors' samples. The chain couples TRBV27 to TRBJ2-2; TRBD1 might be the D (6 bases). Sequences were derived from cultured CD8+ T cells from PBMCs, sampled from culture after CMV antigen stimulation. Here the CDR3 reads CASSFSVGVAGDTGELFF. The CDR3 coding sequence is TGTGCCAGCAGTTTTTCGGTCGGAGTGGCAGGGGACACCGGGGAGCTGTTTTTT.